These T cell receptor beta chains were read from a single sample in a study of blood T cell repertoires in COVID-19. Produced via immunoSEQ multiplex PCR; TCRdb's table is partial and in-frame only. The sample contains 50,000 to 70,000 clones, about four fifths of which appear only once. Sequenced sample: peripheral blood. The receptors shown here come from a man between 70 and 80 years old with active COVID-19. The CDR3 runs from the conserved cysteine through the conserved F or W. Fields, in order: V gene, CDR3 protein.

>TRBV4-1
CASSQTGLAAYNEQFF
>TRBV12-3/TRBV12-4
CASSLEVETEAFF
>TRBV19
CASSMAASGRIETQYF
>TRBV27
CASSYREGSYEQYF
>TRBV28
CASSPGQGYETQYF
>TRBV29-1
CSVRNRGQFYEQYF
>TRBV5-4
CASSLGGGQGDYGYTF
>TRBV4-3
CASSQDARGQGGYGYTF
>TRBV30
CAWTWGLQETQYF
>TRBV6-6
CASNRGGETEAFF
>TRBV5-1
CASSLGQENYGYTF
>TRBV7-3
CASSFRGGLAYNEQFF
>TRBV11-2
CASSLDPGSYEQYF
>TRBV3-1/TRBV3-2
CASSHGSGRATDTQYF
>TRBV9
CASSRGGQIMNTEAFF
>TRBV3-1/TRBV3-2
CASSHLTDTQYF
>TRBV15
CATSRDTLLAGVSYNEQFF
>TRBV25-1
CASTNVQGDGYTF
>TRBV24-1
CATSDPLALTYNEQFF
>TRBV7-9
CASSSGDTGELFF
>TRBV7-2
CASSSRTPTPDTQYF
>TRBV7-3
CASSPTPSGADTQYF
>TRBV20-1
CSTAPSGEQFF
>TRBV28
CASRPWAGGLITEAFF